Each of the 18 T cell receptor beta chains below was sequenced from the same sample in a study of read filtering for tumor transcriptome and immune sequencing (TCRdb year 2020). The sequencing machine was an Illumina HiSeq 4000. TCR libraries were constructed from 400 ng RNA using the Immunoverse kit, and molecular barcoded adaptors covering alpha/delta and beta/gamma chains were employed. TCRdb reprocessing: public reads trimmed at Q25 with fastp, clones called with MiXCR, in-frame beta chains kept. Records with the same CDR3 protein are collapsed into one entry carrying the most frequent genes and DNA. Within this sample are 30,000 to 45,000 distinct CDR3 sequences, with more than 13% of them counted one time only. The top ten constitute roughly 6.4% of the sample. What was sequenced was a population of CD138-negative cells sorted from bone marrow. This specimen's cell subset or site label, per the study, means: bone marrow mononuclear cells depleted of CD138+ plasma/myeloma cells by negative magnetic selection. Source of these receptors: a donor at least 40 years old with multiple myeloma.

The chain is built from TRBV11-2 and TRBJ1-1, with D unresolved. Germline values: CDR1 SGHAT, CDR2 FQNNGV. The CDR3 extends over 10 amino acids. Trimming took 1 base from V and 10 from J, leaving 4 bases between them. This CDR3 is CASSLGGAFF. The CDR3 DNA is TGTGCCAGCAGCTTAGGGGGAGCTTTCTTT.

This clonotype was counted many times. The genes are TRBV7-9 and TRBJ1-5; TRBD1 matches at 10 bases. The germline gives CDR1 SEHNR, CDR2 FQNEAQ (reference sequence). The CDR3 has 15 amino acids. V lost 5 bases, J lost 1 base, and 2 bases stayed unmatched. The CDR3 loop reads CASSLGQGSNQPQHF. CDR3 sequence (DNA): TGTGCCAGCAGCCTGGGACAGGGGAGCAATCAGCCCCAGCATTTT.

On this clonotype itself: This likely came from a read error, as a far larger clone is one base away. The chain joins TRBV6-1 to TRBJ2-3; 10 bases are shared with TRBD2. Germline lookup yields CDR1 MNHNS and CDR2 SASEGT. Germline trimming cut 8 bases from V and 3 bases from J; bases unmatched to any gene: 17. The CDR3 contains 18 residues. The CDR3 DNA is TGTGCCAGCTGTCCTCGTGCGCTAGCGGGAGTATTTACAGATACGCAGTATTTT. Its protein product is CASCPRALAGVFTDTQYF.

This clonotype has ten or more counts. This rearrangement joins TRBV20-1 to TRBJ2-5; 7 bases line up with TRBD1. J was trimmed by 3 bases and V by 5 bases; bases with no gene match: 12. The CDR3 runs to 15 residues. From germline, CDR1 is DFQATT and CDR2 SNEGSKA (reference sequence). The CDR3 loop is CSAVDLTGLEETQYF. In DNA, the CDR3 is TGCAGTGCTGTAGACTTGACAGGGTTAGAAGAGACCCAGTACTTC.

This clonotype was detected ten times or more. The chain has TRBV5-6 and TRBJ1-5, with 8 positions matching TRBD1. Germline trimming cut 4 bases from V and 7 bases from J; bases unmatched to any gene: 4. CDR1 and CDR2 (germline): SGHDT, YYEEEE. CDR3 length equals 13 residues. The CDR3 DNA reads as TGTGCCAGCAGCCACAGGGACAGGCAGCCCCAGCATTTT. Its protein is CASSHRDRQPQHF.

Many counts were recorded for this clonotype. The chain carries TRBV6-1 and TRBJ2-7; D remains unclear. V was trimmed by 1 base and J by 3 bases, leaving 7 bases between them. The CDR3 contains 13 residues. Germline V gives CDR1 MNHNS, CDR2 SASEGT. The DNA of the CDR3 is TGTGCCAGCAGTGAAGTCGGCGACTACGAGCAGTACTTC. Protein sequence: CASSEVGDYEQYF.

The chain combines TRBV20-1 with TRBJ2-1, with D possibly being TRBD1 (5 bases). The CDR3 length is 15 residues. Germline V gene sequence: CDR1 DFQATT, CDR2 SNEGSKA (reference sequence). The V and J ends lost 2 bases and 6 bases respectively, with 17 bases between them. The CDR3 protein is CSARSTKWQGNEQFF. As DNA, the CDR3 is TGCAGTGCTAGATCCACTAAGTGGCAGGGCAATGAGCAGTTCTTC.

This clonotype was seen many times. The conserved phenylalanine or tryptophan normally closing the CDR3 is absent here, so this likely arose from a read error. This sequence joins TRBV7-2 and TRBJ2-1, with a weak D call TRBD1 (6 bases). Germline CDR1 is SGHTA and CDR2 is FQGNSA. The length of the CDR3 is 13 residues. Trimming left V 7 bases short and J 6 bases short, with 13 bases between. CDR3 bases: TGTGCCAGCAAGGACAGAAAAGGCAATGAGCAGTTCCTC. Protein: CASKDRKGNEQFL.

This chain links TRBV23-1 with TRBJ2-5, with 13 bases identical to TRBD2. TRBV23-1 is labeled an ORF, and its function is uncertain. The CDR3 is 14 amino acids. J gave up 2 bases and V 10 bases, and 4 bases lay outside the gene matches. DNA for the CDR3: TGCGCCATTTCGGGACTAGCGGGACAAGAGACCCAGTACTTC. Its protein is CAISGLAGQETQYF.

This clonotype has a count of ten or more. Here the CDR3 reads CASRRAGTSSYNEQFF. In nucleotides, the CDR3 is TGTGCCAGTAGACGAGCAGGGACTAGCTCCTACAATGAGCAGTTCTTC. The chain employs TRBV19 and TRBJ2-1; 8 nucleotides agree with TRBD2. Germline lookup yields CDR1 LNHDA and CDR2 SQIVND (reference sequence). J gave up 0 bases and V 6 bases, and 7 bases lay outside the gene matches. This CDR3 is built from 16 residues.

The chain carries TRBV7-3 and TRBJ2-1; D possibly corresponds to TRBD2 (5 bases). The CDR3 runs to 16 residues. Per germline, CDR1 SGHTA and CDR2 FQGTGA. V lost 5 bases to trimming and J lost 7 bases, with 21 bases between them. This CDR3 reads CASSPEVGRPGNEQFF. CDR3 in DNA: TGTGCCAGCAGCCCAGAGGTAGGGCGCCCGGGGAATGAGCAGTTCTTC. The full variable domain, in which reference TRBV7-3 and TRBJ2-1 provide the parts outside the CDR3, is GAGVSQTPSNKVTEKGKYVELRCDPISGHTALYWYRQSLGQGPEFLIYFQGTGAADDSGLPNDRFFAVRPEGSVSTLKIQRTERGDSAVYLCASSPEVGRPGNEQFFGPGTRLTVL.

This clonotype was seen at least ten times. The chain is built from TRBV5-6 and TRBJ1-5; possible D gene TRBD1, 5 bases. The CDR3 spans 16 residues. Trimming removed 4 bases at V and 5 bases at J, with 19 bases between. Germline-derived CDR1 and CDR2 are SGHDT and YYEEEE. The DNA of the CDR3 is TGTGCCAGCAGCCGGCAAAAGACAGAAGAGGATCAGCCCCAGCATTTT. It yields the protein CASSRQKTEEDQPQHF.

At least ten counts were recorded for this clonotype. The V and J genes are TRBV6-6 and TRBJ2-3, with D perhaps TRBD1 or TRBD2 (5 bases each). The CDR3 runs 12 residues. Trimming left V 9 bases short and J 6 bases short, with 13 bases between. Looked up from germline, CDR1 is MNHNY and CDR2 is SVGAGI (reference sequence). CDR3 in DNA: TGTGCCAGTTGGGGGAAGGGGGATACGCAGTATTTT. This gives the protein CASWGKGDTQYF.

This clonotype was picked up many times. The gene calls are TRBV7-2 and TRBJ2-5, with D perhaps matching TRBD1 or TRBD2 (7 bases each). The CDR3 totals 15 residues. V was shortened by 2 bases and J by 7 bases, with 17 bases between the two germline ends. From germline, CDR1 is SGHTA and CDR2 FQGNSA. The DNA for the CDR3 is TGTGCCAGCAGCTTACGCAGGGGGGGTGGTTGGACCCAGTACTTC. Amino acids: CASSLRRGGGWTQYF. The entire variable domain, with the rest obtained from reference TRBV7-2 and TRBJ2-5, is as follows: GAGVSQSPSNKVTEKGKDVELRCDPISGHTALYWYRQSLGQGLEFLIYFQGNSAPDKSGLPSDRFSAERTGGSVSTLTIQRTQQEDSAVYLCASSLRRGGGWTQYFGPGTRLLVL.

This clonotype was picked up many times. The chain employs TRBV12-3 or TRBV12-4 and TRBJ1-6; no clear D. Trimming shortened V by 6 bases and J by 10 bases, and 13 bases separated the two germline ends. This CDR3 comprises 13 residues. CDR3 bases: TGTGCCAGCAGAGTGACCTCAGGATCACCCCTCCACTTT. Protein product: CASRVTSGSPLHF.

This clonotype has ten or more counts. V and J are TRBV3-1 and TRBJ2-7; weak D call: TRBD1 (6 bases). Germline V gene data show CDR1 as LGHDT and CDR2 as YNNKEL (reference sequence). The CDR3 consists of 11 residues. The V end was cut by 8 bases, the J end by 5 bases, with 10 bases between. The DNA for the CDR3 is TGTGCCAGCGCCAGGGGAAACGAGCAGTACTTC. This codes for CASARGNEQYF.

This clonotype has ten or more counts. CDR3 amino acids: CASSFLPPPEQFF. The CDR3 bases are TGTGCCAGCAGCTTTTTACCCCCCCCTGAGCAGTTCTTC. The J gene is TRBJ2-1, the V gene TRBV7-8, with D unclear. Germline values: CDR1 SGHVS, CDR2 FQNEAQ. V was shortened by 3 bases and J by 9 bases, with 12 bases between the two germline ends. The CDR3 is 13 amino acids.

This clonotype was picked up many times. The V and J genes are TRBV11-2 and TRBJ1-1; 7 bases map to TRBD1. The germline V gene has CDR1 SGHAT and CDR2 FQNNGV. J was trimmed by 7 bases and V by 1 base; bases with no gene match: 3. This CDR3 has 13 amino acids. Here the CDR3 reads CASSLVWTGEAFF. CDR3 nucleotide sequence: TGTGCCAGCAGCTTAGTTTGGACAGGTGAAGCTTTCTTT.